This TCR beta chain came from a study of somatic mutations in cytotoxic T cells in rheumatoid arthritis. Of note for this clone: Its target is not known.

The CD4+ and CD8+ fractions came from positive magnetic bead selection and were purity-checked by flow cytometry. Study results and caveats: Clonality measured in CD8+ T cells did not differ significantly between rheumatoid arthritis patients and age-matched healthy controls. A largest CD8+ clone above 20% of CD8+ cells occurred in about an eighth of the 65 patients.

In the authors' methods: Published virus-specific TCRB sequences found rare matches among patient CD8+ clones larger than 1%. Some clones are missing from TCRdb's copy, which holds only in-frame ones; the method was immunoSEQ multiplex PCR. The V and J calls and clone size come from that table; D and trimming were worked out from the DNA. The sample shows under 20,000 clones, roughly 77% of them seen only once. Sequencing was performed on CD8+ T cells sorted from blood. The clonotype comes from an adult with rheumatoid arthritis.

Here the CDR3 reads CASGLDYINEQFF. CDR3 sequence (DNA): TGTGCTAGTGGTTTGGATTATATAAATGAGCAGTTCTTC. The chain couples TRBV12-5 to TRBJ2-1; D remains ambiguous. Trimming shortened V by 1 base and J by 7 bases, and 8 bases separated the two germline ends. The CDR3 loop spans 13 amino acids. CDR1 and CDR2 (germline): LGHNT, FRNRAP.